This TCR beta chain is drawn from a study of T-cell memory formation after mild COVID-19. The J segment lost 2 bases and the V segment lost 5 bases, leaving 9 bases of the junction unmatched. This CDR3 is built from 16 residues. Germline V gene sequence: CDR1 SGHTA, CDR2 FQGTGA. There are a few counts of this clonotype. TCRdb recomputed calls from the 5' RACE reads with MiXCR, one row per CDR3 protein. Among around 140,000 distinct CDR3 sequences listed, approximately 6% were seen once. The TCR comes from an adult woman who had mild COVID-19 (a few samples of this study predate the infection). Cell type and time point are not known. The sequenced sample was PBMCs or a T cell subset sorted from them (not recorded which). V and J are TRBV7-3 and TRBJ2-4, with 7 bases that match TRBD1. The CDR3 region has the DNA TGTGCCAGCAGCGCACAGGGGATGGGGACCAAAAACATTCAGTACTTC. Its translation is CASSAQGMGTKNIQYF.